The 19 T cell receptor beta chains presented below share a single source sample, sequenced in a study of PD-1 blockade in classical Hodgkin lymphoma. Clones were read by immunoSEQ multiplex PCR, and TCRdb kept only the in-frame ones, dropping some. The sample lists approximately 41,000 clones, approximately 86% occurring once. All patients experienced relapse after autologous stem cell transplantation, and brentuximab vedotin exposure was variable. The sequenced sample was peripheral blood mononuclear cells (PBMCs), obtained before the second cycle of nivolumab. These receptors were collected from a human donor with classical Hodgkin lymphoma.

This clone is a singleton in its sample. The chain links TRBV5-4 to TRBJ2-1, with 13 bases identical to TRBD2. Germline CDR1 SGHNT, CDR2 YYREEE (reference sequence). V trimming: 4 bases; J trimming: 8 bases; junction bases outside the gene matches: 18. The CDR3 runs to 19 residues. In DNA, the CDR3 is TGTGCCAGCAGCCGGGACGGCACTCAACTAGCGGGGGGGCCGGATGAGCAGTTCTTC. This translates into CASSRDGTQLAGGPDEQFF.

The chain uses TRBV7-9 and TRBJ1-5; D is unresolved. The V gene's germline CDR1 is SEHNR and CDR2 FQNEAQ (reference sequence). Trimming cost V 3 bases and J 4 bases, with 13 bases left between them. The CDR3 has 15 residues. The CDR3 DNA sequence: TGTGCCAGCAGCTTGATGGGGAATTCAAATCAGCCCCAGCATTTT. Its translation is CASSLMGNSNQPQHF. Looking up the rest from reference TRBV7-9 and TRBJ1-5 gives the full variable domain: DTGVSQNPRHKITKRGQNVTFRCDPISEHNRLYWYRQTLGQGPEFLTYFQNEAQLEKSRLLSDRFSAERPKGSFSTLEIQRTEQGDSAMYLCASSLMGNSNQPQHFGDGTRLSIL.

V usage is TRBV4-1 and J usage is TRBJ2-3; the D is unclear. This CDR3 has 17 residues. The V end lost 2 bases, the J end lost 4 bases, and 19 bases lay between the germline ends. Germline V gene sequence: CDR1 MGHRA, CDR2 YSYEKL. The chain's CDR3 is CASSQRLDKTGSDTQYF. The DNA for the CDR3 is TGCGCCAGCAGCCAACGCCTAGATAAGACCGGGTCAGATACGCAGTATTTT.

A few counts support this clone. The chain couples TRBV19 to TRBJ1-5, with a tentative D call TRBD1 (6 bases). CDR1 and CDR2 (germline): LNHDA, SQIVND (reference sequence). With 8 bases removed from V and 4 bases from J, the gap between germline ends came to 15 bases. This CDR3 is 14 amino acids long. In nucleotides, the CDR3 is TGTGCCAGTTCGAACAGGGCGGAGAATCAGCCCCAGCATTTT. Encoded protein: CASSNRAENQPQHF.

This chain joins TRBV7-2 and TRBJ1-6; TRBD1 is a possible D gene (5 bases). The V gene's germline CDR1 is SGHTA and CDR2 FQGNSA. Trimming pared 7 bases from V and 6 bases from J, leaving 25 bases between. This CDR3 is built from 18 residues. This chain's CDR3 is CASNGRRRGGVGNSPLHF. CDR3 sequence (DNA): TGTGCCAGCAACGGTCGCCGTCGTGGGGGGGTCGGTAATTCACCCCTCCACTTT.

This chain joins TRBV25-1 and TRBJ2-2; 10 positions agree with TRBD1. Trimming cost V 6 bases and J 3 bases; bases outside gene matches: 4. CDR3 size: 15 residues. Germline CDR1 and CDR2: MGHDK and SYGVNS. The CDR3 nucleotides read TGTGCCAGCAGACCCGGGACAGGGGACACCGGGGAGCTGTTTTTT. Encoded protein: CASRPGTGDTGELFF.

The chain recombines TRBV9 with TRBJ2-3; TRBD2 aligns across 9 bases. This CDR3 is built from 17 residues. Trimming at V came to 5 bases and at J to 4 bases, leaving 14 bases not matched to a gene. Germline CDR1 and CDR2: SGDLS and YYNGEE. For the CDR3, the DNA is TGTGCCAGCAGTTACTGGTTCGCGGGGGGGCCCTCAGATACGCAGTATTTT. Translating it yields CASSYWFAGGPSDTQYF.

This chain links TRBV7-3 with TRBJ2-2, with 8 bases fitting TRBD1. The ends lost 5 bases at V and 6 bases at J; junction bases unmatched: 14. The length of the CDR3 is 17 residues. The germline V gene has CDR1 SGHTA and CDR2 FQGTGA. The CDR3 protein is CASSALRSGGFPGELFF. DNA of the CDR3: TGTGCCAGCAGCGCACTCCGGTCAGGGGGCTTCCCCGGGGAGCTGTTTTTT.

This rearrangement joins TRBV6-4 to TRBJ2-1; 8 bases fit TRBD2. J lost 9 bases, V lost 0 bases, and 10 bases had no gene match. The CDR3 length is 16 residues. Germline V gene lookup returns CDR1 MRHNA and CDR2 SNTAGT. The DNA for the CDR3 is TGTGCCAGCAGTGACTCGGTGGGACTAGGCCAAGGTGAGCAGTTCTTC. It translates to CASSDSVGLGQGEQFF.

The chain links TRBV10-1 to TRBJ2-1, with no clear D. The CDR3 consists of 13 residues. Germline loops: CDR1 WNHNN, CDR2 SYGVQD (reference sequence). V gave up 0 bases and J gave up 7 bases, with 7 bases separating them. CDR3 sequence reads: CASSESGRNEQFF. CDR3 nucleotides: TGCGCCAGCAGTGAGTCAGGCAGGAATGAGCAGTTCTTC.

The chain is built from TRBV28 and TRBJ2-1; 8 nucleotides align to TRBD1. After removal of 5 bases from V and 2 bases from J, the junction contained 11 bases not matched to a gene. This CDR3 comprises 17 residues. Germline lookup yields CDR1 MDHEN and CDR2 SYDVKM. CDR3 in amino acids: CASSTYAQQGAYNEQFF. CDR3 coding DNA: TGTGCCAGCAGTACCTACGCCCAACAGGGGGCCTACAATGAGCAGTTCTTC.

The chain carries TRBV5-1 and TRBJ2-7; D unclear. From germline, CDR1 is SGHRS and CDR2 YFSETQ. The V end was cut by 1 base, the J end by 0 bases, with 8 bases between. The CDR3 is 14 amino acids. The CDR3 DNA follows: TGCGCCAGCAGCTTGACGGATCGCTCCTACGAGCAGTACTTC. It encodes CASSLTDRSYEQYF.

The chain couples TRBV5-1 to TRBJ2-3; 7 bases are a match to TRBD1. This CDR3 comprises 15 residues. The J segment lost 4 bases and the V segment lost 4 bases, leaving 9 bases of the junction unmatched. Germline CDR1 and CDR2: SGHRS and YFSETQ. CDR3 DNA: TGCGCCAGCAGCCCACAGGGGTCCCCAGCAGATACGCAGTATTTT. This gives the protein CASSPQGSPADTQYF.

This clone has just a few counts. Other DNA variants within this sample encode the same CDR3. J is TRBJ1-1 and V is TRBV18, with D unresolved. CDR1 is KGHSH and CDR2 is LQKENI in the germline V gene. The CDR3 totals 13 residues. The V and J ends lost 3 bases and 0 bases respectively, with 5 bases between them. CDR3 sequence reads: CASSPGLNTEAFF. For the CDR3, the DNA is TGTGCCAGCTCACCTGGATTGAACACTGAAGCTTTCTTT.

This clone appeared a single time. The chain carries TRBV7-2 and TRBJ2-1; TRBD2 matches 7 bases. V lost 1 base to trimming and J lost 4 bases; unmatched junction nucleotides: 4. CDR3 length: 15 amino acids. Germline V gene data show CDR1 as SGHTA and CDR2 as FQGNSA. The CDR3 protein is CASSLDGTTYNEQFF. The DNA for the CDR3 is TGTGCCAGCAGCTTAGATGGGACTACGTACAATGAGCAGTTCTTC.

The chain couples TRBV10-1 to TRBJ2-5, with D perhaps TRBD1 or TRBD2 (5 bases each). Trimming left V 2 bases short and J 5 bases short, with 15 bases between. Germline lookup yields CDR1 WNHNN and CDR2 SYGVQD (reference sequence). The CDR3 runs 15 residues. CDR3 nucleotide sequence: TGCGCCAGCAGTGAGATTGGGGACCGACTCGAGACCCAGTACTTC. It codes for CASSEIGDRLETQYF.

CDR3 loop: CASSSSRNSNQPQHF. In DNA form, the CDR3 reads TGTGCCAGTAGTTCTAGCAGAAATAGCAATCAGCCCCAGCATTTT. The genes are TRBV19 and TRBJ1-5; D gene ambiguous. This CDR3 has 15 amino acids. The germline V gene encodes CDR1 LNHDA and CDR2 SQIVND (reference sequence). Trimming took 5 bases from V and 0 from J, leaving 11 bases between them.

J is TRBJ1-1 and V is TRBV19; D is unresolved. The CDR3 has 15 amino acids. Trimming removed 2 bases at V and 4 bases at J, with 14 bases between. Germline assignment: CDR1 LNHDA and CDR2 SQIVND (reference sequence). The CDR3 reads CASSIRLGRGTEAFF. The DNA of the CDR3 is TGTGCCAGTAGTATACGCCTAGGGCGGGGCACTGAAGCTTTCTTT.

The chain carries TRBV5-1 and TRBJ2-7; TRBD1 matches at 10 bases. The CDR3 has 14 residues. J gave up 5 bases and V 5 bases, and 7 bases lay outside the gene matches. Germline-derived CDR1 and CDR2 are SGHRS and YFSETQ. The CDR3 is CASRSTGGLDEQYF. DNA for the CDR3: TGCGCCAGCAGATCGACAGGGGGCCTCGACGAGCAGTACTTC.